This TCR beta chain was profiled in a study of blood T cell repertoires in COVID-19. For the study at large: T cells, B-cell-depleted T cells, or PBMCs supplied cDNA or gDNA.

The table came from immunoSEQ multiplex PCR; TCRdb's copy has only in-frame clones and leaves some out. The sample holds around 120,000 clones; around 87% are singletons and the top ten take 25% to 35%. The germline gives CDR1 SNHLY, CDR2 FYNNEI. CDR3 length equals 16 residues. V lost 8 bases, J lost 3 bases, and 14 bases stayed unmatched. The rearrangement joins TRBV2 to TRBJ2-3, with TRBD1 matching over 7 bases. The sequenced material came from peripheral blood. This clonotype was obtained from a woman in her 70s with acute or convalescent COVID-19. DNA for the CDR3: TGTGCCAGCCGAACAACGACACAGGGGCTGACAGATACGCAGTATTTT. As protein: CASRTTTQGLTDTQYF.